This T cell receptor (beta chain) was profiled in a study of cytomegalovirus exposure and HLA in healthy donors (dated by TCRdb to 2016 to 2017). Study-level background: According to an earlier analysis of several hundred of the donors, some 180 million T cells yielded roughly 100 million unique TCR beta sequences and about 280 Gb of sequence data. Because of strong linkage in the cohort, 4 to 6 DR-DQ haplotypes were treated as single units for association and clustering. Every repertoire in the discovery cohort had been generated on one and the same sequencing platform. A separate validation cohort of roughly 110 different subjects was used in addition to the roughly 720-subject first cohort. Rather than using new phenotypic data, the later analysis identified candidate immune exposures from TCR beta sequences and from how often those sequences occurred across donors. A later analysis re-examined previously published TCR beta repertoires from just over 650 donors and added high-resolution HLA genotyping to investigate patterns of TCR occurrence. The aim of the study was to test whether cataloging public T cell receptors could identify signatures of past pathogen exposure. Donor age, sex, ethnicity and CMV serostatus were compiled alongside the repertoire data. An early release covering more than 500 HLA-typed donors comprised about 300 gigabases of sequencing data and some 79 million unique TCR sequences. On average, 235,054 unique TCR beta nucleotide sequences were sequenced per donor among a few hundred genotyped donors of the cohort, with approximately 18% of those sequences being non-productive. Class I and class II HLA loci were covered by the typing at four-digit resolution. To predict cytomegalovirus infection status, the study brought together high-throughput TCR immunosequencing, statistical association of individual TCRs with disease status, and machine learning. The T cell repertoires of some 700 subjects were profiled by immunosequencing and related to cytomegalovirus serostatus. Of the approximately 400 genotyped donors, roughly 85% fell in the genetic ancestry cluster associated with self-reported Caucasian donors. An earlier analysis of 587 of the donors applied high-throughput TCR beta sequencing to assess whether each TCR beta V gene segment acted as functional or pseudogenic. The number of typed donors differed by locus: about 629-630 for A, B, C, DRB1 and DQB1; some 500 for DQA1; 600 to 610 for DPA1; and some 470 for DPB1. A later genetic analysis took genome-wide SNP genotypes for about 60% of the roughly 670 donors and used that subset as a discovery cohort. Overall results and qualifications from the work: Some IMGT-functional V segments, including TRBV6-2 and TRBV6-3, could not be told apart with the 87-base-pair reads, so those segments were excluded. A later genetic analysis associated a missense DCLRE1C variant with V-gene and J-gene trimming of TCR beta chains, and an independent cohort replicated the association. This cohort had only TCR beta chains sequenced, and the lack of alpha or paired-chain data limited which features could be detected. In a later analysis, several top co-occurrence clusters were reported to appear linked to parvovirus B19, influenza, CMV and Epstein-Barr virus. Across donors, most TCR sequences were observed very rarely, whereas some public TCRs were present in many individuals. Three of the identified cytomegalovirus-associated TCR beta chains were confirmed in vitro to be specific for cytomegalovirus antigens. A further reported finding was that TCR beta sequences accurately predicted the HLA-A and HLA-B alleles for most subjects in the first cohort. Specific HLA alleles were associated with over 15,000 TCR beta sequences at a false discovery rate of 0.05 in a later analysis. A later genetic analysis reported fewer N-insertions in productive TCRs among donors in an Asian-associated ancestry cluster than the roughly 640-donor mean. Strong co-occurrence of HLA alleles, especially DR and DQ, made assigning TCR associations to individual alleles difficult. Immune exposure information for the cohort was limited to CMV serostatus. The classifier was reported to diagnose cytomegalovirus status with high specificity and sensitivity in both the original cohort and the validation cohort. Broadly in line with IMGT annotations, most TCR beta V segments showed up in productive rearrangements about 87% or about 30% of the time in an earlier analysis of under 700 of the donors. Because HLA typing was missing for some donors at each locus, association tests included only the typed subset. Because counts were too low, about 17 rarely observed V segments, including chromosome 9 orphons, were excluded from the earlier analysis of a few hundred of the donors. The authors suggested that the approach could potentially be extended to other disease states and immunological phenotypes. A later analysis found that TCR association rates varied across HLA loci, with DRB1 alleles showing the most associated TCRs and HLA-C alleles the fewest. Linkage disequilibrium might explain the correlated functional status among segregating V segments, but an unknown experimental factor could not be ruled out. In the study, around 150 TCR beta chains were listed as associated with cytomegalovirus. In a later analysis, HLA-associated TCR beta chains were found to be more clonally expanded and to have lower generation probabilities than equally common non-associated chains. In a later analysis, most CMV-associated TCR beta chains were found to appear HLA-restricted, with HLA associations seemingly driven largely by CMV exposure. A cluster of highly shared sequence variants was judged likely to be a technical artifact of the sequencing pipeline. Presence/absence analyses assumed roughly uniform sequencing depth across donors, an assumption that may not hold.

The cohort consisted of 600 to 750 healthy bone marrow donors. At the time of sampling, all cohort members were nominally healthy, though unrecorded immune exposures were likely present. The donor tested CMV seropositive and was one of the 289 seropositive cohort members. A peripheral blood sample was collected from each donor, and TCR beta sequencing was performed on peripheral blood mononuclear cells. The Qiagen DNeasy Blood Extraction Kit was used to extract genomic DNA from the blood cell samples. From the cysteine through the phenylalanine, the CDR3 covers 17 amino acids. The entry retains the CDR3 DNA only, 51 bases that are in frame from base 1. For CDR1 and CDR2, the germline V gene lists KGHSH and LQKENI. Libraries were made using the immunoSEQ multiplex PCR assay. For the multiplex PCR, a mixture combining 60 forward primers for TCR Vbeta segments and 13 reverse primers for TCR Jbeta segments was used. A multiplex PCR assay on genomic DNA amplified the CDR3 region of rearranged TCR beta genes. The Illumina HiSeq System was used to sequence the amplified TCR beta libraries as 87-base-pair reads. The authors processed their data as follows. In a later analysis, roughly 80 million unique TCR beta chains were counted across the approximately 640 repertoires, and about 10 million of these chains were shared by at least two donors. To remove PCR and sequencing errors, raw reads were error-corrected and collapsed into unique sequences using a nearest-neighbor algorithm that merged closely related sequences. To assign V, D and J gene segments, CDR3 sequences were aligned to IMGT reference sequences. For a sequence to be retained, a match of at least six nucleotides was required to both a V gene segment and a J gene segment. A rearrangement was called productive if the CDR3 had no stop codons and remained in frame with V and J, and every other rearrangement was called non-productive. CDR3 was defined by IMGT convention, running from the second conserved V-encoded cysteine to the conserved J-encoded phenylalanine. In an earlier analysis of around 640 of the donors, sequences lacking an unambiguous match to a single V gene segment were excluded. In an earlier analysis of approximately 550 of the donors, V segments were called functional above 56.7% productive rearrangements and were called segregating when the between-donor standard deviation exceeded 5%. A statistical classification framework was built to diagnose cytomegalovirus status from the catalog of TCR beta chain sequences. V and J gene assignment, in a later analysis, came from comparing TCR nucleotide sequences with IMGT/GENE-DB human TR gene sequences. A later analysis assigned CDR3 sequences and most-parsimonious VDJ recombination scenarios with the TCRdist pipeline. In a later analysis, every TCR beta chain was defined by the combination of its CDR3 amino acid sequence and its V-gene family, and reads without a unique V-gene family were dropped. In a later analysis, 450 to 600 highly shared, low-generation-probability nucleotide sequences were removed to address suspected cross-contamination and a sequencing artifact. For each public chain, a later analysis derived a clonal expansion index from normalized ranks of inferred template counts within each repertoire. A later analysis computed generation probabilities with a VDJ recombination model fitted to out-of-frame rearrangements, and checked the results against IGoR. Hypergeometric tests were used in a later analysis to score TCR-TCR, TCR-HLA and TCR-CMV co-occurrence, with a repertoire-size bias correction applied to the TCR pairs. In a later analysis, false discovery rates were estimated by permuting HLA or CMV assignments 20 times. A later analysis grouped co-occurring TCRs with DBSCAN, adding TCRdist sequence similarity when clustering within HLA-allele-positive subsets. Repertoires with fewer than 30,000 or more than 120,000 public chains, plus five repertoires with anomalous nucleotide sharing, were excluded from co-occurrence clustering. The immuneACCESS repertoire file appears here via TCRdb, limited to in-frame rearrangements. These files lack a portion of the clones; in checked studies, under half of the deficit traces to unresolved V genes, and the cause of the others is not known. V and J calls and clone size follow that table, whereas D and trimming were derived from the DNA. The table kept for this sample lists about 87,000 clones. The ten most abundant clones make up less than 20% of the sample.

In the case of this clone: The clone's antigen remains unknown. The junction shows a germline mismatch at one end, possibly a read error.

The sequenced sample was PBMCs. The chain is encoded by TRBV18 joined to TRBJ2-6, with 7 junctional bases fitting TRBD1. The source is a man between 45 and 60 years old in good health and CMV-seropositive. In nucleotide form, the sequence is TGTGCCAGCTCACCCACGGGACAGCGCGCTGGGGCCAACGTCCTGGCTTTC. Its protein product is CASSPTGQRAGANVLAF. This CDR3, with the reference TRBV18 and TRBJ2-6 proteins standing in past its ends, gives the full variable domain NAGVMQNPRHLVRRRGQEARLRCSPMKGHSHVYWYRQLPEEGLKFMVYLQKENIIDESGMPKERFSAEFPKEGPSILRIQQVVRGDSAAYFCASSPTGQRAGANVLAFGAGSRLTVL.